This TCR beta chain comes out of a study of blood T cells in healthy people across ages (dated by TCRdb to the mid-2010s). Background on the whole study: Template switching captured roughly one uniquely barcoded TCR beta cDNA molecule per two T cells in model experiments. Age-related changes in TCR beta repertoire diversity were measured in the study by deep sequencing normalized with unique cDNA molecular identifiers. The donors were split into four age groups: young (average around 15 years), middle-aged (around 37), aged (roughly 60) and long-lived (over 75). To avoid experimental bias, donors of different ages were spread randomly across the sequencing lanes. Using the same blood draw, the study looked at two additional independent replicas of 1 million unique cDNA reads for two donors, one aged 18 to 30 and the other aged 80 or older. Findings and caveats that apply to the study as a whole: A strong correlation was found between observed TCR beta diversity and the percentage of naive T cells measured by flow cytometry. As age increased, observed TCR beta diversity per million T cells dropped in a roughly linear way, and a significant reduction was already evident by age about 40. Since profiling was done on bulk unsorted PBMCs, naive and antigen-experienced compartments could not be conclusively compared. Because the CMV infection status of the donors was unknown, age-related changes in expanded clonotypes may potentially have been confounded. The long-lived group showed more naive CD4+ T cells, fewer expanded clones and increased TCR diversity than the aged group, suggesting age selection. Estimates of total diversity based on one million sequenced T cells were regarded as lower bounds and as underestimates.

Systemically healthy Caucasian individuals from Russia, some 40 in total and aged about 6 to 100 years, were included as donors. Each donor gave ten milliliters of peripheral blood, drawn into EDTA-treated Vacutainer tubes. PBMCs were isolated by Ficoll-Paque density-gradient centrifugation, with at least 7 million obtained per sample. Total RNA, at least 6 micrograms per sample, was extracted from PBMCs with Trizol reagent. For every donor, flow cytometry on a PBMC aliquot measured the percentage of naive CD45RAhigh/CD27high T cells. Comments on this clonotype: The specificity of this receptor is unknown. A single base separates this from a much larger clone, so it may be a read error.

Library prep was done by 5' RACE. The data were produced on an Illumina HiSeq 2500. A second PCR of roughly 6 to 12 cycles was performed with a sample-barcoded 5' primer and a J-beta primer mix. A template-switch 5' adaptor carrying 12 random nucleotides introduced a unique molecular identifier onto each TCR beta cDNA molecule. Each sample yielded at least 2.5 million CDR3-containing paired-end reads. All of the RNA was converted into first-strand cDNA using the Mint cDNA synthesis kit, with a TRBC-specific oligonucleotide serving as the primer. After uracil-DNA glycosylase treatment, a first 18-cycle PCR used universal primers M1SS and BC2_uni_R on all cDNA. The study's processing was this. Each sample was normalized by randomly selecting 1 million high-quality reads, each carrying a distinct molecular identifier. Instead of being binned into consensus sequences, reads with shared molecular identifiers were discarded. MiTCR, with a Q25 quality threshold and the strictest error-elimination algorithm, was used for CDR3 identification, clonotype clustering and error correction. A nonparametric unseen species model with Euler transformation was used to estimate lower-bound total TCR beta diversity. TCRdb trimmed the raw reads at Q25, called clones with MiXCR and kept productive beta chains. Identical CDR3 protein sequences are pooled into one entry, listed with their most common genes and DNA. The V and J calls, along with clone size, are taken from TCRdb and not from the paper's own processing. The sample table shows around 650,000 distinct CDR3 sequences, and roughly 41% are seen once. The ten largest clones capture 25% to 35% of the sample.

Including cysteine and phenylalanine, the CDR3 has 15 amino acids. This entry keeps only the CDR3 DNA: 45 bases, framed from base 1. Based on the germline V gene, the CDR1 and CDR2 sequences are SGHTA and FQGNSA. This clonotype was obtained from a man at least 80 years old in good health. The sequencing input was blood. The chain links TRBV7-2 with TRBJ2-1, and 10 junction bases match TRBD1. The DNA is TGTGCCAACAGCCAGACAGGGGGCGGGCACAATGAGCAGTTCTTC. It translates as CANSQTGGGHNEQFF. Where the CDR3 stops, the reference TRBV7-2 and TRBJ2-1 genes take over; the full variable domain is GAGVSQSPSNKVTEKGKDVELRCDPISGHTALYWYRQSLGQGLEFLIYFQGNSAPDKSGLPSDRFSAERTGGSVSTLTIQRTQQEDSAVYLCANSQTGGGHNEQFFGPGTRLTVL.